This T cell receptor (beta chain) stems from a study of blood T cell repertoires in COVID-19. Overall study context: The origin of the acute and convalescent COVID-19 samples was the United States, Italy and Spain.

Study processing details: Nucleated cell number was recorded as an estimate derived from reference gene primer amplification. Measured with immunoSEQ multiplex PCR; TCRdb has only the in-frame clones, and not every one. Clone size and the V and J calls come from that table; the DNA yielded D and trimming. The sample lists 300,000 to 450,000 clones, around 87% occurring once. Ages ranged from about 18 to 89 years, with residence in around 24 US areas. Recovered status applied to Cohort 3 donors who had two consecutive negative PCRs. It also applied to those with clearance or with symptom resolution. Germline assignment: CDR1 ENHRY and CDR2 SYGVKD. The CDR3 has 14 residues. The ends were cut back, 1 base at V and 1 base at J, with 8 bases in the middle.

Sequences were obtained from PBMCs or T cells enriched from blood (not recorded which). This receptor was obtained from a man between 18 and 29 years old who had recovered from COVID-19. The genes are TRBV10-3 and TRBJ2-7, with unresolved D. In nucleotides, the CDR3 is TGTGCCATCAGTGAGTTCCTAGATTCCTACGAGCAGTACTTC. Translated, it gives CAISEFLDSYEQYF.